This TCR beta chain was documented in a study of T cells in Graves' hyperthyroidism and ophthalmopathy. This clonotype was seen repeatedly, ten times or more. The V end lost 6 bases, the J end lost 6 bases, and 12 bases lay between the germline ends. Germline V lookup: CDR1 SGHAT, CDR2 FQNNGV. This CDR3 has 12 amino acids. Amplification targeted TCR beta CDR3 regions from RNA transcripts. First-round RT-PCR with HTBI primers amplified the TCR CDR3 region. TCRdb independently ran MiXCR on the multiplex PCR reads; one entry per CDR3 protein. This sample has around 620,000 distinct CDR3 sequences, with over 12% found just once.

The TCR originated in a woman aged 18-29 years with Graves' ophthalmopathy. The sample taken for sequencing was blood. The genes are TRBV11-2 and TRBJ2-7; either TRBD1 or TRBD2 may supply D (6 bases each). The CDR3 loop reads CASRGRTVEQYF. CDR3 DNA: TGTGCCAGCAGAGGGAGGACAGTCGAGCAGTACTTC.